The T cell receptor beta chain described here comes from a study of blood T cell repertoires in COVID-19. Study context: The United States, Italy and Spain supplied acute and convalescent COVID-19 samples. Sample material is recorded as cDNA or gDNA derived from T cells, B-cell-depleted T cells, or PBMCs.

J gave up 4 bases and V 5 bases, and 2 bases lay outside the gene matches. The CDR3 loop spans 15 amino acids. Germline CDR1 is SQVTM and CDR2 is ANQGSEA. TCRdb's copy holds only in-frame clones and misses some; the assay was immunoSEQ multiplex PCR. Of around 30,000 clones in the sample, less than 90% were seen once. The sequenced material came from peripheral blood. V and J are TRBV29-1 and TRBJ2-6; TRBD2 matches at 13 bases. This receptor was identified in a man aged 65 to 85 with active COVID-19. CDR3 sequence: CSVSGLAGGANVLTF. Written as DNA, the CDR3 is TGCAGCGTTTCGGGACTAGCGGGAGGGGCCAACGTCCTGACTTTC.